Listed below are T cell receptor beta chains from one sample, sequenced in a study of vaccination and CD4 T cells after COVID-19. TCRdb re-analysed the PCR reads in MiXCR, keeping a single row per CDR3 protein. Of almost 15,000 distinct CDR3 sequences listed, around 70% are singletons. These receptors lack a known antigen. Sequencing was done on a sample of CD4+ T cells from blood, cultured in vitro. Receptors originate from a human donor who had recovered from COVID-19. CDR3s include the opening cysteine and the closing phenylalanine or tryptophan. The order of the fields is V gene, clone size, J gene, CDR3 length, D gene, CDR3 protein, CDR3 DNA. The D gene is left open where the match is weak. The size entry is marked missing in some rows and otherwise reads once, few, many or a size class.

TRBV18	NA	TRBJ2-7	15	TRBD2	CASSPGTSGTYEQYF	TGTGCCAGCTCACCAGGGACTAGCGGAACATACGAGCAGTACTTC
TRBV18	NA	TRBJ1-5	15	TRBD1	CASSPRTGGNQPQHF	TGTGCCAGCTCACCCCGGACAGGTGGTAATCAGCCCCAGCATTTT
TRBV30	NA	TRBJ2-7	13	NA	CAWSIGSRYEQYF	TGTGCCTGGAGTATCGGTTCTCGGTACGAGCAGTACTTC
TRBV27	NA	TRBJ1-2	13	NA	CASSPGRPLGYTF	TGTGCCAGCAGTCCCGGGCGGCCCCTTGGCTACACCTTC
TRBV5-1	NA	TRBJ2-2	15	TRBD2	CASSLSGSDTGELFF	TGCGCCAGCAGCCTTAGCGGGAGCGACACCGGGGAGCTGTTTTTT
TRBV7-2	NA	TRBJ1-5	15	NA	CASSPRGYFNQPQHF	TGTGCCAGCAGCCCGCGGGGGTATTTCAATCAGCCCCAGCATTTT
TRBV20-1	NA	TRBJ1-1	14	TRBD1	CSARDRGVRTEAFF	TGCAGTGCTAGGGACAGGGGGGTAAGGACTGAAGCTTTCTTT
TRBV20-1	NA	TRBJ1-6	14	TRBD1	CSANRQGYNSPLHF	TGCAGTGCTAATAGACAGGGCTATAATTCACCCCTCCACTTT
TRBV20-1	few	TRBJ1-6	15	NA	CSAHARGARNSPLHF	TGCAGTGCCCACGCCCGGGGGGCTCGGAATTCACCCCTCCACTTT
TRBV30	NA	TRBJ1-1	15	TRBD1	CAWKRVSTGGTEAFF	TGTGCCTGGAAACGGGTATCGACAGGGGGCACTGAAGCTTTCTTT
TRBV25-1	NA	TRBJ1-1	13	NA	CASSKGVGTEAFF	TGTGCCAGCAGCAAGGGGGTGGGGACTGAAGCTTTCTTT
TRBV27	medium-sized	TRBJ1-5	12	NA	CASSFLNQPQHF	TGTGCCAGCAGTTTCCTTAATCAGCCCCAGCATTTT
TRBV20-1	NA	TRBJ2-1	18	TRBD2	CSALPGLAGGTPYNEQFF	TGCAGTGCACTCCCGGGACTAGCGGGAGGGACGCCCTACAATGAGCAGTTCTTC
TRBV2	NA	TRBJ1-1	14	NA	CASSANPMNTEAFF	TGTGCCAGCAGTGCTAACCCCATGAACACTGAAGCTTTCTTT
TRBV20-1	NA	TRBJ1-1	11	NA	CSARGNTEAFF	TGCAGTGCTAGAGGGAACACTGAAGCTTTCTTT
TRBV6-2/TRBV6-3	NA	TRBJ1-6	15	TRBD1	CASRRTGGLTSPLHF	TGTGCCAGCAGGCGGACAGGGGGCCTTACCTCACCCCTCCACTTT
TRBV12-3/TRBV12-4	NA	TRBJ1-3	16	NA	CASRRTGTPTGNTIYF	TGTGCCAGCAGGCGAACCGGGACACCAACTGGAAACACCATATATTTT
TRBV24-1	NA	TRBJ1-5	15	TRBD1	CATSDSGQGHQPQHF	TGTGCCACCAGTGATTCGGGACAGGGGCATCAGCCCCAGCATTTT
TRBV12-3/TRBV12-4	NA	TRBJ1-5	11	NA	CASSLSQPQHF	TGTGCCAGCAGTTTAAGTCAGCCCCAGCATTTT
TRBV6-2/TRBV6-3	NA	TRBJ2-7	16	NA	CASSYSYVGFSGEQYF	TGTGCCAGCAGTTACTCGTACGTCGGCTTTTCGGGGGAGCAGTACTTC
TRBV7-2	NA	TRBJ2-5	13	NA	CASSLYGSETQYF	TGTGCCAGCAGCTTATACGGGAGTGAGACCCAGTACTTC
TRBV6-2/TRBV6-3	NA	TRBJ2-7	15	NA	CASSLGSRASYEQYF	TGTGCCAGCAGCTTAGGGAGTAGGGCTTCCTACGAGCAGTACTTC
TRBV5-8	NA	TRBJ2-5	14	TRBD1	CASSFRDRAETQYF	TGTGCCAGCAGCTTCAGGGACAGGGCGGAGACCCAGTACTTC
TRBV7-8	NA	TRBJ2-3	16	NA	CASSLRLGPITDTQYF	TGTGCCAGCAGCCTCCGACTAGGCCCGATCACAGATACGCAGTATTTT
TRBV20-1	NA	TRBJ2-1	14	TRBD2	CSARDSAGGGEQFF	TGCAGTGCTAGAGATTCAGCGGGAGGAGGTGAGCAGTTCTTC
TRBV18	few	TRBJ2-7	14	NA	CASSPSASSYEQYF	TGTGCCAGCTCACCGTCGGCCAGCTCCTACGAGCAGTACTTC
TRBV15	few	TRBJ1-5	16	TRBD1	CATSRGDRGGNQPQHF	TGTGCCACCAGCAGGGGTGACAGGGGAGGCAATCAGCCCCAGCATTTT
TRBV20-1	few	TRBJ2-5	16	NA	CSARDEGGVEGETQYF	TGCAGTGCTAGAGATGAAGGGGGAGTCGAGGGAGAGACCCAGTACTTC
TRBV7-2	NA	TRBJ2-3	15	NA	CASSSDYLSTDTQYF	TGTGCCAGCAGCTCGGACTACCTTAGCACAGATACGCAGTATTTT
TRBV20-1	few	TRBJ1-4	10	NA	CSAFREKLFF	TGCAGTGCCTTTCGGGAAAAACTGTTTTTT
TRBV19	few	TRBJ1-5	18	TRBD1	CASSMGRGGGYSNQPQHF	TGTGCCAGTAGTATGGGACGAGGGGGCGGATATAGCAATCAGCCCCAGCATTTT
TRBV6-1	NA	TRBJ2-3	14	NA	CASMVGGSTDTQYF	TGTGCCAGCATGGTGGGAGGTAGCACAGATACGCAGTATTTT
TRBV10-3	few	TRBJ2-7	16	TRBD1	CAISESKGTGTYEQYF	TGTGCCATCAGTGAGTCGAAAGGGACAGGGACCTACGAGCAGTACTTC
TRBV20-1	once	TRBJ2-5	19	TRBD1	CSARDRPGQGALNQETQYF	TGCAGTGCTAGAGATCGGCCGGGACAGGGGGCCCTTAACCAAGAGACCCAGTACTTC
TRBV7-7	large	TRBJ2-7	13	NA	CASSTQLGYEQYF	TGTGCCAGCAGCACACAGCTGGGTTACGAGCAGTACTTC
TRBV27	NA	TRBJ1-3	14	TRBD1	CASSGQGSGNTIYF	TGTGCCAGCAGCGGACAGGGCTCTGGAAACACCATATATTTT
TRBV27	NA	TRBJ2-2	13	NA	CASRGGHTGELFF	TGTGCCAGCAGGGGCGGGCACACCGGGGAGCTGTTTTTT
TRBV7-2	NA	TRBJ2-2	12	NA	CASSFVTGELFF	TGTGCCAGCAGCTTCGTCACCGGGGAGCTGTTTTTT
TRBV7-2	NA	TRBJ2-7	13	TRBD1	CASSRGQGYEQYF	TGTGCCAGCAGCAGGGGACAGGGCTACGAGCAGTACTTC